Shown below are 24 T cell receptor beta chains from a single sample sequenced in a study of PD-1 blockade in classical Hodgkin lymphoma. Following autologous stem cell transplantation, relapse occurred in every patient, and exposure to brentuximab vedotin varied. The method was immunoSEQ multiplex PCR; TCRdb's version includes in-frame clones alone and lacks a portion of them. The repertoire holds 66,000 or so clones, with 71% as singletons. The sample here was peripheral blood mononuclear cells (PBMCs), taken before the second cycle of nivolumab. These receptor sequences come from a human donor with classical Hodgkin lymphoma.

The V gene is TRBV30, the J gene TRBJ1-2; a possible D gene is TRBD1 (5 bases). V dropped 4 bases and J dropped 6 bases, with 15 bases sitting between them. The V gene's germline CDR1 is GTSNPN and CDR2 SVGIG (reference sequence). The CDR3 is 13 amino acids. CDR3 DNA sequence: TGTGCCTGGATGCCAGGGCCCGGGGATGGCTACACCTTC. Its translation is CAWMPGPGDGYTF.

The chain uses TRBV5-6 and TRBJ1-1; possibly TRBD1 for D (5 bases). This CDR3 is 11 amino acids long. Germline V gene data show CDR1 as SGHDT and CDR2 as YYEEEE. V lost 3 bases and J lost 10, with 10 bases in between. The CDR3 nucleotides are TGTGCCAGCAGCTCGGGACGTATAGCTTTCTTT. Translation gives CASSSGRIAFF.

The J gene is TRBJ2-2, the V gene TRBV30, with 7 positions matching TRBD1. Germline V gene sequence: CDR1 GTSNPN, CDR2 SVGIG (reference sequence). The CDR3 runs to 16 residues. V gave up 2 bases and J gave up 2 bases; unmatched junction bases: 8. The CDR3, as DNA: TGTGCCTGGAGTACTCCTGGACAGGTCAACACCGGGGAGCTGTTTTTT. This gives the protein CAWSTPGQVNTGELFF.

V usage is TRBV9 and J usage is TRBJ1-1; D ambiguous. Trimming took 2 bases from V and 0 from J, leaving 8 bases between them. CDR3 length: 14 residues. Germline values: CDR1 SGDLS, CDR2 YYNGEE. The CDR3 DNA sequence: TGTGCCAGCAGCGTCACTGCCATGAACACTGAAGCTTTCTTT. Translated, it gives CASSVTAMNTEAFF.

This chain connects TRBV30 to TRBJ2-7, with D possibly matching TRBD2 (6 bases). Germline V gene data show CDR1 as GTSNPN and CDR2 as SVGIG (reference sequence). CDR3 length: 13 amino acids. Deletions cut 4 bases from V and 6 bases from J, with 16 bases between. CDR3 region: CAWIGLEGREQYF. The CDR3 region has the DNA TGTGCCTGGATAGGCCTGGAGGGCCGCGAGCAGTACTTC.

The chain links TRBV5-1 to TRBJ1-1; D might be TRBD1 (5 bases). The V end lost 4 bases, the J end lost 0 bases, and 10 bases lay between the germline ends. The CDR3 has 14 residues. Germline V gene data show CDR1 as SGHRS and CDR2 as YFSETQ. Here the CDR3 DNA reads TGCGCCAGCAGCCGCGGGGGAGTGAACACTGAAGCTTTCTTT. Translation: CASSRGGVNTEAFF.

The rearrangement uses TRBV7-9 and TRBJ1-6; D unresolved. The CDR3 totals 16 residues. V was shortened by 5 bases and J by 10 bases, with 21 bases between the two germline ends. Germline values: CDR1 SEHNR, CDR2 FQNEAQ (reference sequence). In nucleotides, the CDR3 is TGTGCCAGCAGCCCTGACTGGTATATAGGTCCCTCACCCCTCCACTTT. Its protein is CASSPDWYIGPSPLHF.

This clone was seen a single time. The CDR3 sequence is CSAGGANEKLFF. The CDR3 nucleotides read TGCAGCGCCGGGGGGGCTAATGAAAAACTGTTTTTT. This chain uses TRBV29-1 with TRBJ1-4; perhaps TRBD1 as D (5 bases). The CDR3 runs to 12 residues. Looked up from germline, CDR1 is SQVTM and CDR2 is ANQGSEA. The V gene lost 7 bases and the J gene lost 3 bases, with 9 bases spanning the gap.

The V call is TRBV7-9, the J call TRBJ1-4; no clear D. This CDR3 is built from 14 residues. CDR1 is SEHNR and CDR2 is FQNEAQ in the germline V gene (reference sequence). Trimming removed 1 base at V and 2 bases at J, with 5 bases between. The CDR3 sequence is CASSLGVTNEKLFF. CDR3 in DNA: TGTGCCAGCAGCTTAGGAGTTACTAATGAAAAACTGTTTTTT.

The genes are TRBV5-6 and TRBJ2-2, with 10 bases aligning to TRBD1. CDR3 length: 19 residues. Per germline, CDR1 SGHDT and CDR2 YYEEEE. V shed 2 bases and J 3 bases; nucleotides not matched to a gene: 13. CDR3 in DNA: TGTGCCAGCAGCTTTCGTTTAGTAGTCGGGACAGGGGACACCGGGGAGCTGTTTTTT. Protein product: CASSFRLVVGTGDTGELFF.

This clone was counted only a few times. V is TRBV11-2 and J is TRBJ1-1; the D is unclear. The length of the CDR3 is 13 residues. From germline, CDR1 is SGHAT and CDR2 FQNNGV. V lost 3 bases, J lost 3 bases, and 8 bases lay in between. CDR3 in amino acids: CASSFRVDTEAFF. As DNA, the CDR3 is TGTGCCAGCAGCTTCCGGGTCGACACTGAAGCTTTCTTT.

CDR3 in DNA: TGCGCCAGCACCACAAACACAGGGAACTATGGCTACACCTTC. It translates to CASTTNTGNYGYTF. This chain connects TRBV5-1 to TRBJ1-2, with TRBD1 as a possible D gene (6 bases). This CDR3 is 14 amino acids long. With 6 bases removed from V and 2 bases from J, the gap between germline ends came to 14 bases. Germline lookup yields CDR1 SGHRS and CDR2 YFSETQ.

The chain employs TRBV6-1 and TRBJ1-5; D not resolved. This CDR3 has 14 residues. Trimming stripped 5 bases from V and 5 bases from J, with 13 bases between. Germline V CDR1 and CDR2: MNHNS, SASEGT. In DNA, the CDR3 is TGTGCCAGCAGTCCCTGGACGGCTGATCAGCCCCAGCATTTT. Translated: CASSPWTADQPQHF.

This chain uses TRBV2 with TRBJ1-1; tentative D call: TRBD1 (5 bases). Germline V gene data show CDR1 as SNHLY and CDR2 as FYNNEI. V lost 9 bases and J 11 bases, leaving 25 bases between the germline ends. CDR3 length: 14 amino acids. CDR3 in amino acids: CASSIDSMLGGAFF. CDR3 nucleotides: TGTGCCAGTTCAATAGACAGTATGTTGGGTGGCGCTTTCTTT.

The CDR3 is CAISESATVREDTEAFF. The CDR3 DNA reads TGTGCCATCAGTGAGTCGGCGACAGTTAGGGAGGACACTGAAGCTTTCTTT. The chain is built from TRBV10-3 and TRBJ1-1, with a possible D match to TRBD1 (5 bases). CDR1 is ENHRY, CDR2 SYGVKD, per germline. Trimming shortened V by 0 bases and J by 3 bases, and 17 bases separated the two germline ends. The CDR3 has 17 amino acids.

The chain couples TRBV4-1 to TRBJ2-7; either TRBD1 or TRBD2 may fit D (6 bases each). Germline V lookup: CDR1 MGHRA, CDR2 YSYEKL. The CDR3 is 15 residues long. V was cut by 1 base and J by 3 bases, with 13 bases left in between. CDR3 region: CASSQAGAELYEQYF. CDR3 sequence (DNA): TGCGCCAGCAGCCAAGCGGGGGCAGAGCTCTACGAGCAGTACTTC.

The rearrangement uses TRBV14 and TRBJ1-2, with D perhaps TRBD1 (5 bases). The V end was cut by 2 bases, the J end by 14 bases, with 12 bases between. Germline lookup yields CDR1 SGHDN and CDR2 FVKESK. The CDR3 extends over 11 amino acids. The CDR3 sequence is CASSQRDCGTF. As DNA, the CDR3 is TGTGCCAGCAGCCAAAGGGACTGTGGAACCTTC.

This sequence joins TRBV25-1 and TRBJ2-3, with 9 bases that match TRBD2. CDR1 is MGHDK and CDR2 is SYGVNS in the germline V gene. J gave up 4 bases and V 3 bases, and 8 bases lay outside the gene matches. The CDR3 extends over 16 amino acids. CDR3 amino acids: CASSDLAGASPDTQYF. CDR3 in DNA: TGTGCCAGCAGTGATTTAGCGGGAGCGTCCCCAGATACGCAGTATTTT.

This sequence joins TRBV19 and TRBJ1-4; D gene ambiguous. The CDR3 contains 15 residues. Germline assignment: CDR1 LNHDA and CDR2 SQIVND (reference sequence). V dropped 3 bases and J dropped 5 bases, with 13 bases sitting between them. CDR3 DNA sequence: TGTGCCAGTAGTATGCGGGCGCGGGTGAATGAAAAACTGTTTTTT. This sequence encodes CASSMRARVNEKLFF. Supplemented by reference TRBV19 and TRBJ1-4, the full variable domain reads DGGITQSPKYLFRKEGQNVTLSCEQNLNHDAMYWYRQDPGQGLRLIYYSQIVNDFQKGDIAEGYSVSREKKESFPLTVTSAQKNPTAFYLCASSMRARVNEKLFFGSGTQLSVL.

This clone was seen just once. This chain links TRBV29-1 with TRBJ2-6, with D perhaps given as TRBD1 or TRBD2 (5 bases each). Trimming shortened V by 6 bases and J by 2 bases, and 17 bases separated the two germline ends. In germline, CDR1 is SQVTM, CDR2 ANQGSEA. The CDR3 covers 16 residues. CDR3 DNA sequence: TGCAGCGTACTTCCAACGGTGGGGGCTGGGGCCAACGTCCTGACTTTC. As protein: CSVLPTVGAGANVLTF.

This clone was recorded only once. The chain recombines TRBV5-1 with TRBJ1-2; D is uncertain. This CDR3 is 13 amino acids long. The germline V gene has CDR1 SGHRS and CDR2 YFSETQ. V lost 0 bases and J lost 8, with 11 bases in between. DNA of the CDR3: TGCGCCAGCAGCTTGGAAGGTCTCGAGGGCTACACCTTC. Translated, it gives CASSLEGLEGYTF.

This chain joins TRBV30 and TRBJ2-1, with 11 bases identical to TRBD2. The V segment lost 0 bases and the J segment 7 bases; nucleotides outside the gene matches: 5. The CDR3 length is 15 residues. The germline V gene encodes CDR1 GTSNPN and CDR2 SVGIG (reference sequence). The CDR3 spells CAWSVRRLAGNEQFF. CDR3 nucleotides: TGTGCCTGGAGTGTACGCCGACTAGCGGGAAATGAGCAGTTCTTC.

This sequence joins TRBV7-2 and TRBJ2-7, with D perhaps matching TRBD1 (6 bases). This CDR3 contains 15 residues. The germline V gene encodes CDR1 SGHTA and CDR2 FQGNSA. V lost 2 bases, J lost 5 bases, and 16 bases lay in between. CDR3 region: CASSLNGQGLNEQYF. The CDR3 DNA sequence: TGTGCCAGCAGCTTAAACGGGCAGGGGCTCAACGAGCAGTACTTC. Combining the CDR3 with reference TRBV7-2 and TRBJ2-7 gives the whole variable domain GAGVSQSPSNKVTEKGKDVELRCDPISGHTALYWYRQSLGQGLEFLIYFQGNSAPDKSGLPSDRFSAERTGGSVSTLTIQRTQQEDSAVYLCASSLNGQGLNEQYFGPGTRLTVT.

V gene TRBV11-2 combines with J gene TRBJ2-1; D uncertain. CDR1 is SGHAT and CDR2 is FQNNGV in the germline V gene. V was cut by 2 bases and J by 8 bases, with 7 bases left in between. The CDR3 has 12 residues. This chain's CDR3 is CASSLLGYEQFF. DNA for the CDR3: TGTGCCAGCAGCTTATTGGGTTATGAGCAGTTCTTC.